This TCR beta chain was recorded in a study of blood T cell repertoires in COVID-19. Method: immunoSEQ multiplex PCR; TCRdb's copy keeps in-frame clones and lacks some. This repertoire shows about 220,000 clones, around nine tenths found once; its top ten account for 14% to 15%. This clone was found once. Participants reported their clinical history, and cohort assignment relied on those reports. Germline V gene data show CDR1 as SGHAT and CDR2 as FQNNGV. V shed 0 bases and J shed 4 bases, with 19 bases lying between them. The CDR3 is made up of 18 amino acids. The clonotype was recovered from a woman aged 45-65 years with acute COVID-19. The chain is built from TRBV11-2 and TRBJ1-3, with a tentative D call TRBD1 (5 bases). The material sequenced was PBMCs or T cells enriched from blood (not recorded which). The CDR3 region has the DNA TGTGCCAGCAGCTTAGATAGTTCTCGGGGGTACATCGGAAACACCATATATTTT. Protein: CASSLDSSRGYIGNTIYF. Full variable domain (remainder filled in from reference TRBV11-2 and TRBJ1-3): EAGVAQSPRYKIIEKRQSVAFWCNPISGHATLYWYQQILGQGPKLLIQFQNNGVVDDSQLPKDRFSAERLKGVDSTLKIQPAKLEDSAVYLCASSLDSSRGYIGNTIYFGEGSWLTVV.